This T cell receptor (beta chain) was observed in a study of blood T cell repertoires in COVID-19. The germline CDR1 and CDR2 sequences are SGHRS and YFSETQ. The CDR3 covers 13 residues. Trimming took off 0 bases at V and 3 bases at J, with 6 bases between the two ends. Recruits, aged roughly 18 to 95 years, lived in some 25 US areas. Assignments of participants to cohorts depended upon their own reported clinical history. Before being deemed recovered, Cohort 3 donors had two negative PCRs, clearance, or symptom resolution. Authors' processing steps: Reference gene primer amplification gave estimated nucleated cell counts. Sequenced by immunoSEQ multiplex PCR; TCRdb stores in-frame clones only, minus some. The DNA was the basis for D and trimming; V, J and clone size are from that table. The sample has 250,000 or so clones; roughly 90% are singletons.

Specimen: PBMCs or T cells enriched from blood (not recorded which). The receptor was derived from a man aged 35-49 years who had recovered from COVID-19. The gene calls are TRBV5-1 and TRBJ1-2; tentatively, D is TRBD1 (6 bases). CDR3 bases: TGCGCCAGCAGCTTGGACAGGGACTATGGCTACACCTTC. It yields the protein CASSLDRDYGYTF.